A selection of T cell receptor delta chains follows, all from one sample in a study of γδ T cells in repeated Plasmodium falciparum infection. TCRdb reran clone calling via CATT on the multiplex PCR reads. Among tens of thousands of delta-chain clones, 1.5% to 2% were seen once, and the ten largest hold about 8.6%. The sample comprised gamma-delta T cells from blood. These receptors originate from a pool of human donors (malaria-infected and uninfected, not separated). Both conserved end residues are trimmed from each CDR3. A D gene is named only where the DNA matches it firmly.

len	d_gene	v_gene	CDR3aa
20	TRDD3	TRDV1	ALGGLSSNWGILVRVTDKLI
17	TRDD3	TRDV2	ACDTLVDVLGDTGPKLI
19	TRDD3	TRDV1	ALGAWNFYDPPDWGTDKLI
19	TRDD3	TRDV1	ALGELLADWGRSPLTAQLF
19	TRDD3	TRDV1	ALGEMNTGGYAARYTDKLI
13	-	TRDV1	ALGDPIPGTDKLI
21	TRDD3	TRDV1	ALGGGFLTLNWGIPGYTDKLI
24	-	TRDV1	ALGERSNSYFKTNGQLLGNTDKLI
14	TRDD3	TRDV1	ALGESPLGDIGKLI
17	TRDD3	TRDV2	ACDGVTGGYEGDSDKLI
19	TRDD3	TRDV1	ALGELGVLPYWGVRIDKLI
16	-	TRDV2	ACDLVPLKSGSDDKLI
20	-	TRDV1	ALGEPPDSTGTRPILADKLI
15	TRDD3	TRDV1	ALETLLRGIRYDKPI
16	-	TRDV1	ALGAPRAGLGYTDKLI
12	-	TRDV1	ALGEQRLGDKLI
16	-	TRDV1	ALGELDRPPGYTDKLI
30	-	TRDV1	ALGNLPTVYWGPNLGGLFPNSRGPYTDKLI
21	TRDD3	TRDV1	ALGDPHPFRQLGDREKTDKLI
17	TRDD3	TRDV1	ALGTTKRGYANHTDKLI
17	TRDD3	TRDV1	ALGDRPPYWGTYHEGLI
18	-	TRDV1	ALGTDLPTFTGVATAGLI
17	TRDD3	TRDV1	ALGEPSSLGVHHTDKLI
18	TRDD3	TRDV2	ACDTVLLGDSDPDTDKLI
13	-	TRDV3	AFKCLLIQTDKLI
17	TRDD3	TRDV2	ACDAMPTGDRIMGEKLI